These T cell receptor beta chains were read from a single sample in a study of shared clonotypes between healthy human individuals. The repertoire was sequenced with immunoSEQ multiplex PCR; TCRdb's copy has only in-frame clones and lacks some. The sample consists of roughly 1,500,000 clones, under 99% of them appearing once. The specimen sequenced was naive CD4+ T cells sorted from blood. The receptors shown here come from a man under 40 in good health. The CDR3 runs from the conserved cysteine through the conserved F or W. A D gene is named only where the DNA matches it firmly.

TRBV4-1	TRBJ2-3	.	TGCGCCAGCAGCCAAGAATTGTTCACAGATACGCAGTATTTT	CASSQELFTDTQYF
TRBV4-1	TRBJ1-2	TRBD1	TGCGCCAGCAGCCAGATGCTTCGGGGACAGGGGGCGGGTGGCTACACCTTC	CASSQMLRGQGAGGYTF
TRBV5-1	TRBJ2-7	TRBD2	TGCGCCAGCAGCTTAAGACTAGCGGGAATCTACGAGCAGTACTTC	CASSLRLAGIYEQYF
TRBV29-1	TRBJ2-5	.	TGCAGCGTTCGGGCGAGGGGAGAGACCCAGTACTTC	CSVRARGETQYF
TRBV2	TRBJ2-1	TRBD1	TGTGCCACCCTACAGGGGGCCTTCGTGGATGAGCAGTTCTTC	CATLQGAFVDEQFF
TRBV27	TRBJ2-1	.	TGTGCCAGCAGTCCGACCGACCTTCTAGGTTTCGCCTACAATGAGCAGTTCTTC	CASSPTDLLGFAYNEQFF
TRBV5-1	TRBJ1-4	.	TGCGCCAGCAGCCGGGCTTCGGATGAAAAACTGTTTTTT	CASSRASDEKLFF
TRBV6-5	TRBJ1-5	.	TGTGCCAGCAGTCTACAGGGATCTAGCAATCAGCCCCAGCATTTT	CASSLQGSSNQPQHF
TRBV6-6	TRBJ1-5	TRBD1	TGTGCCAGCAGCCGACAGGGAGAGCATCAGCCCCAGCATTTT	CASSRQGEHQPQHF
TRBV9	TRBJ2-1	.	TGTGCCAGCAGCGGTGGTGTGCGTCGTGAGCAGTTCTTC	CASSGGVRREQFF
TRBV4-1	TRBJ2-7	.	TGCGCCAGCAGCCCAACGCAGGCCTCCTACGAGCAGTACTTC	CASSPTQASYEQYF
TRBV11-3	TRBJ2-7	.	TGTGCCAGCAGCTTAGAAGGGAGTAGCTACGAGCAGTACTTC	CASSLEGSSYEQYF
TRBV5-1	TRBJ1-4	.	TGCGCCAGCAGCCTAGCGGGGGGCAGAACTAATGAAAAACTGTTTTTT	CASSLAGGRTNEKLFF
TRBV28	TRBJ2-7	.	TGTGCCAGCAGTTTCCCTGCACGGATAAATTACGAGCAGTACTTC	CASSFPARINYEQYF
TRBV21-1	TRBJ2-7	.	TGTGCCAGCAGCAGAATAGGCAGCTCCTACGAGCAGTACTTC	CASSRIGSSYEQYF
TRBV7-9	TRBJ2-5	.	TGTGCCAGCAGCGCTCGAGAGACCCAGTACTTC	CASSARETQYF
TRBV11-2	TRBJ2-1	TRBD2	TGTGCCAGCAGCTTGCGGCGGGAGAGGTACAATGAGCAGTTCTTC	CASSLRRERYNEQFF